This T cell receptor (beta chain) emerged from a study of T cells in localized non-small cell lung cancer. Study observations and caveats: A single tumor region was sequenced, leaving heterogeneity possible. Clonality peaked in uninvolved adjacent lung rather than tumor. A denser population of T cells in blood accompanied longer overall survival.

Assay: immunoSEQ multiplex PCR; the TCRdb copy retains only in-frame clones and omits some. Of about 27,000 clones detected, about 88% appear once; the ten largest clones hold about an eighth. The V gene lost 3 bases and the J gene lost 5 bases, with 16 bases spanning the gap. The length of the CDR3 is 16 residues. Germline CDR1 is KGHSH and CDR2 is LQKENI. On this clone itself: Its target is unknown.

The origin of this receptor is a female donor aged 60 or older with stage II squamous cell lung carcinoma. The sequenced sample was peripheral blood, obtained before any cancer treatment. The rearrangement uses TRBV18 and TRBJ1-4, with D perhaps TRBD1 (6 bases). In nucleotides, the CDR3 is TGTGCCAGCTCACCGCCCCGACAGGCGGGGAATGAAAAACTGTTTTTT. Encoded protein: CASSPPRQAGNEKLFF.